These T cell receptor beta chains were read from a single sample in a study of shared clonotypes between healthy human individuals. Data came from immunoSEQ multiplex PCR; TCRdb stores just in-frame clones and leaves some out. The repertoire holds about 2 million clones, with around 96% as singletons. The sequencing input was naive CD8+ T cells sorted from blood. The receptors originated from a man aged 18 to 30 in good health. CDR3s leave out the opening cysteine and the closing phenylalanine or tryptophan. Not every row has a clone size; where given, it reads once, few, many or a size class.

V gene	clone size	J gene	CDR3 protein
TRBV11-2	-	TRBJ1-1	ASSLDVHSELNTEAF
TRBV28	few	TRBJ2-7	ASSLRAYEQY
TRBV10-3	-	TRBJ2-7	AISESDRGRDEQY
TRBV6-1	-	TRBJ2-3	ASSDPGTGEADTQY
TRBV6-1	-	TRBJ2-5	ASSTQVTSQETQY
TRBV30	-	TRBJ2-7	AWRASSSIVYEQY
TRBV5-5	-	TRBJ2-2	ASSLGLGPRDGELF
TRBV30	many	TRBJ2-7	AWATPGAEQY
TRBV4-1	-	TRBJ2-3	ASSQRALSTDTQY
TRBV28	-	TRBJ1-1	ASSALTGSEAF
TRBV5-4	once	TRBJ2-3	ASSLATDTQY
TRBV28	-	TRBJ1-5	ASAYGEGDQPQH
TRBV5-6	-	TRBJ2-7	ASSLSLRTYEQY
TRBV9	-	TRBJ1-2	ASSVVGTGFLGYT
TRBV7-6	-	TRBJ2-7	ASSLWCLADSYEQY
TRBV7-6	-	TRBJ2-7	ASSFKWGDSYEQY
TRBV5-1	-	TRBJ2-1	ASSLAVGNNEQF
TRBV6-1	-	TRBJ2-3	ASRGLEDTQY
TRBV2	-	TRBJ2-7	ASSDVGYEQY
TRBV9	-	TRBJ2-1	ASSVSGAGYNEQF
TRBV6-6	-	TRBJ1-1	ASSYVINTEAF
TRBV10-3	-	TRBJ1-2	AISGGGEGYT
TRBV4-1	-	TRBJ2-7	ASSQERATPYEQY
TRBV6-5	few	TRBJ1-2	ASSPTGEGGYT
TRBV28	-	TRBJ1-1	ASNTDRAGRTEAF
TRBV25-1	-	TRBJ1-6	ASSDTGYNSPLH
TRBV27	-	TRBJ1-1	ASSLIRGEAF
TRBV28	-	TRBJ2-5	ASGLGLAGFETQY
TRBV6-5	-	TRBJ2-3	ASSYSSLAAADTQY
TRBV2	-	TRBJ2-5	ASSYSLTGEETQY
TRBV30	-	TRBJ2-5	AWSAVDGETQY
TRBV6-5	-	TRBJ1-1	ASRTGYLNTEAF
TRBV2	-	TRBJ1-5	ASSGGQGLNQPQH
TRBV19	-	TRBJ2-1	ASNIAGGRGGEQF
TRBV7-9	-	TRBJ1-1	ASSLGASWNTEAF
TRBV25-1	-	TRBJ1-1	ASSEQGVGTEAF
TRBV29-1	-	TRBJ1-5	SVIREVGQPQH
TRBV11-2	-	TRBJ2-5	ASSLDWGSQETQY
TRBV5-8	-	TRBJ2-5	ASSLMIAGDETQY
TRBV2	-	TRBJ2-7	ASSDPLAGLTYEQY
TRBV6-1	-	TRBJ1-6	ASSESQGFSPLH
TRBV4-1	-	TRBJ1-1	ASSLRSNTEAF
TRBV29-1	-	TRBJ1-3	SLVRVGNTIY
TRBV6-4	-	TRBJ1-6	ASSDSTGRSPLH
TRBV7-9	-	TRBJ1-3	ASSESWGSSGNTIY
TRBV9	-	TRBJ2-7	ASSVGDGGYEQY
TRBV6-5	-	TRBJ1-1	ASSPQGTEAF
TRBV7-9	-	TRBJ2-7	ASSLADHEQY
TRBV5-4	-	TRBJ1-6	ASSRGVDSPLH
TRBV28	-	TRBJ2-3	ATLGRGGPDTQY
TRBV6-5	-	TRBJ2-7	ASRRQGAAYEQY
TRBV28	-	TRBJ2-7	ASSLMTSAYEQY
TRBV28	-	TRBJ2-7	ASSFAGNSYEQY
TRBV5-4	-	TRBJ2-7	AFLAASYEQY
TRBV11-2	-	TRBJ2-1	ASSLGAGTPYNEQF
TRBV4-1	-	TRBJ2-5	ASSQSGGAQETQY
TRBV29-1	-	TRBJ1-4	SVEGAEEKLF
TRBV7-9	-	TRBJ2-5	ASIPGATLQETQY
TRBV6-5	once	TRBJ2-5	ASSSSGGNQETQY
TRBV7-8	-	TRBJ2-3	ASSAGLAGVTDTQY